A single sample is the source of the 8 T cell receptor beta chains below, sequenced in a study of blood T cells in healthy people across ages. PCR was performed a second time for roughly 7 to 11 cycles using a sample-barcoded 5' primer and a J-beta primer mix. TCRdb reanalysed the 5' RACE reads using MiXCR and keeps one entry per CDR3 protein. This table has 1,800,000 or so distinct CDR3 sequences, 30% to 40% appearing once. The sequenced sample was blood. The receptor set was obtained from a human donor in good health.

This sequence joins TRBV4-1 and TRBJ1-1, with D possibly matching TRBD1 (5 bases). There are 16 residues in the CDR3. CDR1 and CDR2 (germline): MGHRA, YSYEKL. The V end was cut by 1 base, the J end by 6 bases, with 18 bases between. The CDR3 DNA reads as TGCGCCAGCAGCCAAGCCAGCAGGGCAATAGAGTCTGAAGCTTTCTTT. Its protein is CASSQASRAIESEAFF.

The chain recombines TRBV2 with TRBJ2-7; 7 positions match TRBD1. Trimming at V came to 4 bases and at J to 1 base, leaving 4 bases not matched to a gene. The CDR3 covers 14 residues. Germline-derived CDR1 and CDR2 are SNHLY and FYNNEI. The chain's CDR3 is CASSGRDRSYEQYF. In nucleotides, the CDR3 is TGTGCCAGCAGTGGCCGGGACAGATCCTACGAGCAGTACTTC.

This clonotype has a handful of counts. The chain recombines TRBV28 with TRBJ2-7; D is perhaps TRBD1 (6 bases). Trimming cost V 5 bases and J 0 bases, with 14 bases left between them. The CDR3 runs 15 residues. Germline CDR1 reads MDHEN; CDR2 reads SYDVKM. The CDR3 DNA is TGTGCCAGCAGTGTTCCGGGACAAACCTCCTACGAGCAGTACTTC. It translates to CASSVPGQTSYEQYF.

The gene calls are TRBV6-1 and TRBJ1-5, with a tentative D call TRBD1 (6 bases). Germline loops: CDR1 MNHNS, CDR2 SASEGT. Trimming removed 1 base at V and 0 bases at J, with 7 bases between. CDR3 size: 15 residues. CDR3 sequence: CASSEEGVSNQPQHF. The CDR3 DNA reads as TGTGCCAGCAGTGAAGAGGGGGTTAGCAATCAGCCCCAGCATTTT.

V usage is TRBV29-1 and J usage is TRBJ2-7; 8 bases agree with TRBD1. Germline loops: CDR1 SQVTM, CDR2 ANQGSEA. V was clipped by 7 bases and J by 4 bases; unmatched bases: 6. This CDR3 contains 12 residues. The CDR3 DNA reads TGCAGCGACCAGACAGGGGCTTACGAGCAGTACTTC. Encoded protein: CSDQTGAYEQYF.

The DNA of the CDR3 is TGTGCCAGCAGCTTAGTGGGCATGAACACCGGGGAGCTGTTTTTT. This codes for CASSLVGMNTGELFF. J is TRBJ2-2 and V is TRBV7-6; no clear D gene. Trimming shortened V by 1 base and J by 1 base, and 7 bases separated the two germline ends. The length of the CDR3 is 15 residues. Germline V gene data show CDR1 as SGHVS and CDR2 as FNYEAQ.

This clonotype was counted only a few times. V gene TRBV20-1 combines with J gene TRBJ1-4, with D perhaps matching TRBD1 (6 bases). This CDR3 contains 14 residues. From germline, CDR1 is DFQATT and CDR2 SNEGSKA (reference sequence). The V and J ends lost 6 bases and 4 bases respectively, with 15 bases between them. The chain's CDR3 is CSARTGSGNEKLFF. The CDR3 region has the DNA TGCAGTGCCCGAACAGGGAGCGGTAATGAAAAACTGTTTTTT.

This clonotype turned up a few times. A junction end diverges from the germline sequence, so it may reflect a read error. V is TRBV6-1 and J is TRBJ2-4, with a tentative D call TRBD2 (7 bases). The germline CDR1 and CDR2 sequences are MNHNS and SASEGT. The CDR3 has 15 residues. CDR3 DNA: TGCGCCAGCAGTGAATGGGAGGGGGGCGAAAACATTCAGTACTTC. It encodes CASSEWEGGENIQYF.